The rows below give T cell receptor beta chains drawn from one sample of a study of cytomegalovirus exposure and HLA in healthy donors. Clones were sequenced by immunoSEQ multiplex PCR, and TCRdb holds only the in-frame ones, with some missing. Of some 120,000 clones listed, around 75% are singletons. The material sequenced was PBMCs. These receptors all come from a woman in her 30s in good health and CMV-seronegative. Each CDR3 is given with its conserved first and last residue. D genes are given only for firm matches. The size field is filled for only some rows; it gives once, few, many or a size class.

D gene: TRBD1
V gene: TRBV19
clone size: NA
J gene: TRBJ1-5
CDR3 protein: CASSGTGAPQPQHF
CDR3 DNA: TGTGCCAGTTCCGGGACAGGGGCCCCTCAGCCCCAGCATTTT

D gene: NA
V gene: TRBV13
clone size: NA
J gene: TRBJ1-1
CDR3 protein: CASSFGTEAFF
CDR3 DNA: TGTGCCAGCAGCTTCGGCACTGAAGCTTTCTTT

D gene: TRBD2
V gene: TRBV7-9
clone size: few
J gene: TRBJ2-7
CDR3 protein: CASDFAGGSYEQYF
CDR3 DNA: TGTGCCAGCGACTTTGCGGGGGGCTCCTACGAGCAGTACTTC

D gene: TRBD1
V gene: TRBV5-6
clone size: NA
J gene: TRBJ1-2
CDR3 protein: CASSWGQINYGYTF
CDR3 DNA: TGTGCCAGCAGCTGGGGACAGATAAACTATGGCTACACCTTC

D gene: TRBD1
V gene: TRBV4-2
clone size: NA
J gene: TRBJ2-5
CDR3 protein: CASSPTGGRETQYF
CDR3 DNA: TGTGCCAGCAGCCCGACAGGGGGCCGCGAGACCCAGTACTTC

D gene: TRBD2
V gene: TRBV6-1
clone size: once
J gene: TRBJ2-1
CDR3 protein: CASSEWTSGALEQFF
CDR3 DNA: TGTGCCAGCAGTGAATGGACTAGCGGGGCTTTGGAGCAGTTCTTC

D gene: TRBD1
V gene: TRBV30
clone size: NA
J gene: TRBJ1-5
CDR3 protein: CAWSRQGASYSNQPQHF
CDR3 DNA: TGTGCCTGGAGTCGACAGGGGGCCTCTTATAGCAATCAGCCCCAGCATTTT

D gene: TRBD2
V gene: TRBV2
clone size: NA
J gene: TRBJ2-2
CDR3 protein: CASSPSGLANTGELFF
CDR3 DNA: TGTGCCAGCAGTCCGTCCGGACTAGCGAACACCGGGGAGCTGTTTTTT

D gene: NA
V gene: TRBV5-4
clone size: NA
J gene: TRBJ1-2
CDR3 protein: CASSLWQATNYGYTF
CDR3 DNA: TGTGCCAGCAGCTTGTGGCAGGCTACTAACTATGGCTACACCTTC

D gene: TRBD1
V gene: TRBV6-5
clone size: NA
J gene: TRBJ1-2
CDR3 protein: CASTLGAGGSYGYTF
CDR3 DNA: TGTGCCAGCACCCTGGGGGCAGGGGGAAGCTATGGCTACACCTTC

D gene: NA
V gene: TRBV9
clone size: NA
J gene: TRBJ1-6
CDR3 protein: CASSARQAGNSPLHF
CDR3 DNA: TGTGCCAGCAGCGCCAGACAGGCGGGTAATTCACCCCTCCACTTT

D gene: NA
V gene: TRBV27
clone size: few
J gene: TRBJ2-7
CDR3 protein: CASSFRVPPGEQYF
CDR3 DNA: TGTGCCAGCAGTTTTCGGGTGCCTCCGGGGGAGCAGTACTTC

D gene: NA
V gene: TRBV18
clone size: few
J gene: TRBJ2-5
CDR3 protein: CASSTGERRETQYF
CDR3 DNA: TGTGCCAGCTCAACAGGAGAGAGAAGGGAGACCCAGTACTTC

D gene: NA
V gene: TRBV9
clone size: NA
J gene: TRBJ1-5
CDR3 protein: CASGTTYQPQHF
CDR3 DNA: TGTGCCAGCGGCACTACTTATCAGCCCCAGCATTTT

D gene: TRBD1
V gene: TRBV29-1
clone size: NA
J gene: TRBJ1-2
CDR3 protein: CSVEDGDRNYGYTF
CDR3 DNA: TGCAGCGTTGAAGATGGGGACAGAAACTATGGCTACACCTTC

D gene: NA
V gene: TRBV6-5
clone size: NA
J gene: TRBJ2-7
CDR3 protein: CASSYSTVDSYEQYF
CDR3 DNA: TGTGCCAGCAGTTACTCGACAGTGGATTCCTACGAGCAGTACTTC

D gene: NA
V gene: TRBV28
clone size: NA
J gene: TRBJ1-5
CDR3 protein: CASSEQRQDNQPQHF
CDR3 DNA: TGTGCCAGCAGTGAACAGAGACAGGACAATCAGCCCCAGCATTTT

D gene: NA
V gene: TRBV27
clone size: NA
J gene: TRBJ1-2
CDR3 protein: CASSFRRLNPGGYTF
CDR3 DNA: TGTGCCAGCAGTTTCCGAAGGCTTAATCCGGGTGGCTACACCTTC

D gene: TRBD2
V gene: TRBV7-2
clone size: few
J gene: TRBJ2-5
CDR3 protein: CASSLASGGGPETQYF
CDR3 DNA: TGTGCCAGCAGCTTAGCGTCCGGGGGGGGCCCAGAGACCCAGTACTTC

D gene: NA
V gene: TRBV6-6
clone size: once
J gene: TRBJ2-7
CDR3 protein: CASSYVSFGRADEQYF
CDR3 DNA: TGTGCCAGCAGTTACGTATCTTTCGGCAGGGCGGACGAGCAGTACTTC